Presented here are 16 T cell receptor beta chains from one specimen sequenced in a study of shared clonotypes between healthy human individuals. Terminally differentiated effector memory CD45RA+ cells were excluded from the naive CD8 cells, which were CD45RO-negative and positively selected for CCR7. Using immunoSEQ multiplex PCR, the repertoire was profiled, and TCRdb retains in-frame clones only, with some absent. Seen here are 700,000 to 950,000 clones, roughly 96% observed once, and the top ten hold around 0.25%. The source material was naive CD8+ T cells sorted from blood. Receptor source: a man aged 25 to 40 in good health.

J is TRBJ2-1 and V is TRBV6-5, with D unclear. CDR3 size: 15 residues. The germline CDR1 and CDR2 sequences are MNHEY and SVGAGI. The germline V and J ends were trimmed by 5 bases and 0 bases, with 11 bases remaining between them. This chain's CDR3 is CASSQMRYSYNEQFF. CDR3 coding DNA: TGTGCCAGCAGTCAAATGCGGTACTCCTACAATGAGCAGTTCTTC.

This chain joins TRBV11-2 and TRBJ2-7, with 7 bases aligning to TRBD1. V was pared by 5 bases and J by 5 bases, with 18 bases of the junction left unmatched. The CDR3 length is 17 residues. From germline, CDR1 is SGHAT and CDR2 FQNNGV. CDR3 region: CASSPRDRLPFAHEQYF. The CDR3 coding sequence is TGTGCCAGCAGCCCACGGGACAGACTCCCCTTTGCTCACGAGCAGTACTTC.

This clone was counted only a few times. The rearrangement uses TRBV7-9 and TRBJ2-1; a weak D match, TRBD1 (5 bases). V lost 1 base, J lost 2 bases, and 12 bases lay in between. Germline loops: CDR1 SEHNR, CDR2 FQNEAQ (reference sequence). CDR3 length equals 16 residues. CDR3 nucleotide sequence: TGTGCCAGCAGCTTAGTATCAGGGAACCCCTACAATGAGCAGTTCTTC. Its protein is CASSLVSGNPYNEQFF.

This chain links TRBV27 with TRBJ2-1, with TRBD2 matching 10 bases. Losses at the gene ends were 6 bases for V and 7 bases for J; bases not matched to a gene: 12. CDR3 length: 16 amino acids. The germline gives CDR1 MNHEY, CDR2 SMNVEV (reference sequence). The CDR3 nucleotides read TGTGCCAGCAGCCCCTCTAGCGGGAGTCGATGGAATGAGCAGTTCTTC. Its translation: CASSPSSGSRWNEQFF.

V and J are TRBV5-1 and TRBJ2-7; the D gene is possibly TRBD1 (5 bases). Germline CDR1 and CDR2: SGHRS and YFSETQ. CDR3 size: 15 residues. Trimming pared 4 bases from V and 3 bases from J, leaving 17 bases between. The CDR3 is CASSTNPTDGYEQYF. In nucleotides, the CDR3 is TGCGCCAGCAGCACCAACCCGACAGACGGCTACGAGCAGTACTTC.

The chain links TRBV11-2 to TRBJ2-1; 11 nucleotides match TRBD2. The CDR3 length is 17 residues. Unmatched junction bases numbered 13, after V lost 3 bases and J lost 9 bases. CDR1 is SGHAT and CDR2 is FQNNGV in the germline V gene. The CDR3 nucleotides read TGTGCCAGCAGCTTGGTAGCGGGAGGGGGGGTGGACAGTGAGCAGTTCTTC. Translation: CASSLVAGGGVDSEQFF.

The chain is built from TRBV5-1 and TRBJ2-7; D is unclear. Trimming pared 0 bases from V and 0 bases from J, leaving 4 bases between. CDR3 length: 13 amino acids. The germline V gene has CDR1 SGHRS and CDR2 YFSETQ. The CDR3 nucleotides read TGCGCCAGCAGCTTGGAGCTCTCCTACGAGCAGTACTTC. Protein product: CASSLELSYEQYF.

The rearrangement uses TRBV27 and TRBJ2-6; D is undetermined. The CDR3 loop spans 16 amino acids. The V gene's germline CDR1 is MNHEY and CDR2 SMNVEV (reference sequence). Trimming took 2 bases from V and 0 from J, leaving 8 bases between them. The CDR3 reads CASSLLGPSGANVLTF. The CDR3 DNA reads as TGTGCCAGCAGTTTACTTGGACCCTCTGGGGCCAACGTCCTGACTTTC.

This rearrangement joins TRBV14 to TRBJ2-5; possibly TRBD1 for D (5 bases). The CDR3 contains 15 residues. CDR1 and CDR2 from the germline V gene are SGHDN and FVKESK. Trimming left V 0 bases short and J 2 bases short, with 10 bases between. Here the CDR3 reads CASSQEWGVQETQYF. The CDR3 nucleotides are TGTGCCAGCAGCCAAGAGTGGGGCGTTCAAGAGACCCAGTACTTC. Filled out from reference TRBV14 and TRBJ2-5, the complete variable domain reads EAGVTQFPSHSVIEKGQTVTLRCDPISGHDNLYWYRRVMGKEIKFLLHFVKESKQDESGMPNNRFLAERTGGTYSTLKVQPAELEDSGVYFCASSQEWGVQETQYFGPGTRLLVL.

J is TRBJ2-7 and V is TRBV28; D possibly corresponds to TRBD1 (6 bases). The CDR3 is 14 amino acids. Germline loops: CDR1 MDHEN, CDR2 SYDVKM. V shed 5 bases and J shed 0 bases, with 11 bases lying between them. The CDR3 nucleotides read TGTGCCAGCAGTGACAGGTCTTTCTCCTACGAGCAGTACTTC. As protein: CASSDRSFSYEQYF. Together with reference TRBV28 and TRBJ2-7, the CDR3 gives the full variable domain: DVKVTQSSRYLVKRTGEKVFLECVQDMDHENMFWYRQDPGLGLRLIYFSYDVKMKEKGDIPEGYSVSREKKERFSLILESASTNQTSMYLCASSDRSFSYEQYFGPGTRLTVT.

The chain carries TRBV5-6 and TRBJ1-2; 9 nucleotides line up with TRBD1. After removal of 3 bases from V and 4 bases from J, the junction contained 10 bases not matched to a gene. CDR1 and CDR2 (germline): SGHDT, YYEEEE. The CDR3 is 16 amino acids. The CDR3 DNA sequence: TGTGCCAGCAGCTCAGGGACAGGGCCAATACCCTATGGCTACACCTTC. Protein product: CASSSGTGPIPYGYTF.

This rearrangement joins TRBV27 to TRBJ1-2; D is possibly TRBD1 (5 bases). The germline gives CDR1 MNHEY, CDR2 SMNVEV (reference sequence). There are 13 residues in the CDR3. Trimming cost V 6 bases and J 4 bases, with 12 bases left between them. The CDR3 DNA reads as TGTGCCAGCAGCGCTCAGGGATCCTATGGCTACACCTTC. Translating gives CASSAQGSYGYTF.

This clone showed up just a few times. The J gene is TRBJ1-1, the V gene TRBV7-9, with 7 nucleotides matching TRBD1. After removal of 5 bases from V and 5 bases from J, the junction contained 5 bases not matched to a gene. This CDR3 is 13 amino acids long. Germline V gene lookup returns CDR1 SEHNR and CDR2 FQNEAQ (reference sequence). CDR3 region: CASSGTEKTEAFF. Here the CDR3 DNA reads TGTGCCAGCAGCGGGACAGAGAAGACTGAAGCTTTCTTT.

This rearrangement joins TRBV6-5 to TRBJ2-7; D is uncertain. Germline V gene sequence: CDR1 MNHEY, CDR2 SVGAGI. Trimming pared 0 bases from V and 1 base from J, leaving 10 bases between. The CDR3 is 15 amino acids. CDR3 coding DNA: TGTGCCAGCAGTTACTCGCTCAGTCAATCCTACGAGCAGTACTTC. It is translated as CASSYSLSQSYEQYF.

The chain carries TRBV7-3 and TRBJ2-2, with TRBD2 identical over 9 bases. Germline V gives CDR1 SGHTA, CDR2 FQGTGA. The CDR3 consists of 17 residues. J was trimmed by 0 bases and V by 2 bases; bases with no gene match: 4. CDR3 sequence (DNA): TGTGCCAGCAGCTTACCCCTAGCGGGACCGAACACCGGGGAGCTGTTTTTT. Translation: CASSLPLAGPNTGELFF.

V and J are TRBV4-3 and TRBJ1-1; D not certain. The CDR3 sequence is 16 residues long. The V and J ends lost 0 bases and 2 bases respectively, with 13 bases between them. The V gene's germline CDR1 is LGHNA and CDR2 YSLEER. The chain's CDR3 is CASSQDHRAPNTEAFF. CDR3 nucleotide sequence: TGCGCCAGCAGCCAAGACCATCGGGCACCCAACACTGAAGCTTTCTTT.